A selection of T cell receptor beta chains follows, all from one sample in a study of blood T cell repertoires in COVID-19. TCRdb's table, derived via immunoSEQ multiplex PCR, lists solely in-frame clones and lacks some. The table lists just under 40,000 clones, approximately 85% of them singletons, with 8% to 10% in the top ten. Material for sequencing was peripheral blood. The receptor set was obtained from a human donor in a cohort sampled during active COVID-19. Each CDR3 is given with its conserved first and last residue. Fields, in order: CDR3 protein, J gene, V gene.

CDR3aa: CASSLAPGLAGGHQETQYF; j_gene: TRBJ2-5; v_gene: TRBV5-1
CDR3aa: CSVGVGPTGELFF; j_gene: TRBJ2-2; v_gene: TRBV29-1
CDR3aa: CASRRQSNSPLHF; j_gene: TRBJ1-6; v_gene: TRBV27
CDR3aa: CASSPGLAGGRIDTQYF; j_gene: TRBJ2-3; v_gene: TRBV18
CDR3aa: CASKTTNTGELFF; j_gene: TRBJ2-2; v_gene: TRBV5-1
CDR3aa: CAIGGPVGYEQYF; j_gene: TRBJ2-7; v_gene: TRBV10-3
CDR3aa: CASSYSTARNYGYTF; j_gene: TRBJ1-2; v_gene: TRBV7-9
CDR3aa: CASSPGQGVDTQYF; j_gene: TRBJ2-3; v_gene: TRBV4-1
CDR3aa: CASSLAGVPTGNTIYF; j_gene: TRBJ1-3; v_gene: TRBV5-5
CDR3aa: CASSIDWPGSSTGELFF; j_gene: TRBJ2-2; v_gene: TRBV19
CDR3aa: CASSLVQGPYGYTF; j_gene: TRBJ1-2; v_gene: TRBV5-1
CDR3aa: CASSLAPNSDNSPLHF; j_gene: TRBJ1-6; v_gene: TRBV7-6
CDR3aa: CATTLPVTRRKGGLQAFF; j_gene: TRBJ1-1; v_gene: TRBV7-2
CDR3aa: CAIAASGANVLTF; j_gene: TRBJ2-6; v_gene: TRBV10-3
CDR3aa: CASSMGSGGLSNQPQHF; j_gene: TRBJ1-5; v_gene: TRBV19
CDR3aa: CASTQTSASSYNEQFF; j_gene: TRBJ2-1; v_gene: TRBV13
CDR3aa: CASRRTPGTDTQYF; j_gene: TRBJ2-3; v_gene: TRBV5-4
CDR3aa: CASSQASGSGAYEQYF; j_gene: TRBJ2-7; v_gene: TRBV4-3
CDR3aa: CASSLGPEVGTEAFF; j_gene: TRBJ1-1; v_gene: TRBV5-1
CDR3aa: CASSTRLGGNSPLHF; j_gene: TRBJ1-6; v_gene: TRBV6-2/TRBV6-3
CDR3aa: CASRETVTYEQYF; j_gene: TRBJ2-7; v_gene: TRBV6-5
CDR3aa: CASSRLQGTNGNTIYF; j_gene: TRBJ1-3; v_gene: TRBV5-5
CDR3aa: CASSQVPGGANEQFF; j_gene: TRBJ2-1; v_gene: TRBV4-3
CDR3aa: CASSLGRESEQFF; j_gene: TRBJ2-1; v_gene: TRBV12-3/TRBV12-4
CDR3aa: CATSLAGINEQFF; j_gene: TRBJ2-1; v_gene: TRBV24-1
CDR3aa: CASSETRGRDTGELFF; j_gene: TRBJ2-2; v_gene: TRBV2
CDR3aa: CASSQGIRDTEAFF; j_gene: TRBJ1-1; v_gene: TRBV5-6
CDR3aa: CASSQRDRGPYEQYF; j_gene: TRBJ2-7; v_gene: TRBV4-1
CDR3aa: CASSQVLQASTYGYTF; j_gene: TRBJ1-2; v_gene: TRBV4-3
CDR3aa: CASIRDRGNTIYF; j_gene: TRBJ1-3; v_gene: TRBV6-5
CDR3aa: CASSLESVQGYTF; j_gene: TRBJ1-2; v_gene: TRBV5-1
CDR3aa: CAITGGRGDGYTF; j_gene: TRBJ1-2; v_gene: TRBV10-3
CDR3aa: CASSLADRGLGYTF; j_gene: TRBJ1-2; v_gene: TRBV7-8
CDR3aa: CASSLVGVASGNTIYF; j_gene: TRBJ1-3; v_gene: TRBV7-2
CDR3aa: CASSLTGTTSVDTQYF; j_gene: TRBJ2-3; v_gene: TRBV9
CDR3aa: CASSQDSRNEQFF; j_gene: TRBJ2-1; v_gene: TRBV11-3
CDR3aa: CASSYPSGATTDTQYF; j_gene: TRBJ2-3; v_gene: TRBV6-2/TRBV6-3
CDR3aa: CASSLRGTPTEAFF; j_gene: TRBJ1-1; v_gene: TRBV7-2
CDR3aa: CASSLYLGVGEQYF; j_gene: TRBJ2-7; v_gene: TRBV27
CDR3aa: CASSRTLAGVTYEQYF; j_gene: TRBJ2-7; v_gene: TRBV6-6
CDR3aa: CASSATLTGVRNTEAFF; j_gene: TRBJ1-1; v_gene: TRBV27
CDR3aa: CASLLAIKGAAEAFF; j_gene: TRBJ1-1; v_gene: TRBV28
CDR3aa: CASSQAVIAGPEQYF; j_gene: TRBJ2-7; v_gene: TRBV3-1/TRBV3-2